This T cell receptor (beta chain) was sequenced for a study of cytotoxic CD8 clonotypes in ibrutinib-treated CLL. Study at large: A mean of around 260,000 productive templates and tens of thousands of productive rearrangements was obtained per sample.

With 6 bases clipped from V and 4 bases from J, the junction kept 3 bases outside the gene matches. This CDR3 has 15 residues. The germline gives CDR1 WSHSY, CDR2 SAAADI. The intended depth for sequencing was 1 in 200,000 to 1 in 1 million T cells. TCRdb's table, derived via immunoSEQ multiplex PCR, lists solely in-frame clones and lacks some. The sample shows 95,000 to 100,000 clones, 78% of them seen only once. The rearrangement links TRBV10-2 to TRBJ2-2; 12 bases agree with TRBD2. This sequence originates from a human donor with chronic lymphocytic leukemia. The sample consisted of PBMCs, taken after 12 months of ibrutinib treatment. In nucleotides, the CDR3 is TGCGCCAGCAGAGGACTAGCGGGGTCCACCGGGGAGCTGTTTTTT. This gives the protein CASRGLAGSTGELFF.